These 15 T cell receptor beta chains came from one sample sequenced in a study of beta chain features in type 1 diabetes. Study results and caveats: Among all four CD4+ subsets, Type 1 diabetes patients had TCRB CDR3s that were moderately but significantly shorter.

As every portion of the isolated RNA was reverse transcribed, the sequencing read expressed TCRB transcripts. Produced via immunoSEQ multiplex PCR; TCRdb's table is partial and in-frame only. The sample has some 290,000 clones; around 25% are singletons. Their antigen targets remain unknown. The sample was naive CD4+ T cells from blood. These receptor sequences come from a woman in her twenties or thirties with type 1 diabetes.

The rearrangement joins TRBV9 to TRBJ1-2; no reliable D call. The CDR3 is 12 amino acids. Germline V gene data show CDR1 as SGDLS and CDR2 as YYNGEE. V was pared by 6 bases and J by 8 bases, with 14 bases between. The CDR3 is CASTGVFGGYTF. DNA for the CDR3: TGTGCCAGCACCGGGGTTTTTGGCGGCTACACCTTC.

The chain recombines TRBV13 with TRBJ2-3; TRBD1 matches 11 bases. Trimming cost V 5 bases and J 6 bases; bases outside gene matches: 10. The CDR3 is made up of 16 amino acids. The V gene's germline CDR1 is PRHDT and CDR2 FYEKMQ (reference sequence). For the CDR3, the DNA is TGTGCCAGCAGCCTTTGGACAGGGGGCTATGGGGATACGCAGTATTTT. It is translated as CASSLWTGGYGDTQYF.

The genes are TRBV28 and TRBJ2-7, with 7 bases fitting TRBD2. V trimming: 5 bases; J trimming: 2 bases; junction bases outside the gene matches: 9. The CDR3 runs 15 residues. Germline V gene lookup returns CDR1 MDHEN and CDR2 SYDVKM. CDR3 nucleotide sequence: TGTGCCAGCAGTCCCCTCGGGACTACCACCTACGAGCAGTACTTC. Its translation is CASSPLGTTTYEQYF.

The chain links TRBV10-3 to TRBJ1-1; D is unresolved. Trimming left V 5 bases short and J 0 bases short, with 10 bases between. This CDR3 spans 14 amino acids. Germline V lookup: CDR1 ENHRY, CDR2 SYGVKD. Here the CDR3 reads CAISPSGMNTEAFF. CDR3 nucleotide sequence: TGTGCCATCAGTCCCTCAGGAATGAACACTGAAGCTTTCTTT.

This clone has only a few counts. Distinct nucleotide sequences in the sample also encode this CDR3. The rearrangement joins TRBV9 to TRBJ2-1; 7 positions match TRBD1. The CDR3 runs 15 residues. In germline, CDR1 is SGDLS, CDR2 YYNGEE. After removal of 0 bases from V and 4 bases from J, the junction contained 4 bases not matched to a gene. CDR3 in DNA: TGTGCCAGCAGCGTAGAAGGGGACAGTTACAATGAGCAGTTCTTC. Its translation is CASSVEGDSYNEQFF.

Details on this clone: The same CDR3 arises from other DNA sequences in this sample as well. The chain combines TRBV30 with TRBJ1-3; no firm D call. V was clipped by 3 bases and J by 1 base, with 4 bases between them. This CDR3 is 12 amino acids long. In germline, CDR1 is GTSNPN, CDR2 SVGIG (reference sequence). The CDR3 sequence: CAWSLSGNTIYF. The CDR3 coding sequence is TGTGCCTGGAGCCTATCTGGAAACACCATATATTTT.

This clone was observed a few times. V and J are TRBV21-1 and TRBJ2-3; the table assigns TRBD2, which was not confirmed against the DNA. TRBV21-1 represents a pseudogene. CDR3 size: 16 residues. The CDR3 DNA follows: TGTGCCAGCAGCAAAGCGGCTAGCGAGAGCACAGATACGCAGTATTTT. Its translation is CASSKAASESTDTQYF.

The J gene is TRBJ1-5, the V gene TRBV15; 9 bases match TRBD1. CDR1 and CDR2 (germline): LNHNV, YYDKDF (reference sequence). This CDR3 spans 16 amino acids. With 1 base clipped from V and 4 bases from J, the junction kept 5 bases outside the gene matches. CDR3 DNA sequence: TGTGCCACCAGCAGAGTCGCACAGGGGGCTAATCAGCCCCAGCATTTT. Translating it yields CATSRVAQGANQPQHF.

J is TRBJ1-1 and V is TRBV30; D gene ambiguous. The CDR3 covers 12 residues. Per the germline V gene, CDR1 is GTSNPN and CDR2 is SVGIG (reference sequence). V lost 5 bases, J lost 1 base, and 8 bases lay in between. The CDR3 spells CAWARRNTEAFF. The DNA of the CDR3 is TGTGCCTGGGCTCGGAGGAACACTGAAGCTTTCTTT. Full variable domain (missing parts from reference TRBV30 and TRBJ1-1): SQTIHQWPATLVQPVGSPLSLECTVEGTSNPNLYWYRQAAGRGLQLLFYSVGIGQISSEVPQNLSASRPQDRQFILSSKKLLLSDSGFYLCAWARRNTEAFFGQGTRLTVV.

The rearrangement uses TRBV30 and TRBJ1-3; D is unresolved. CDR3 length equals 12 residues. Germline lookup yields CDR1 GTSNPN and CDR2 SVGIG (reference sequence). V was trimmed by 1 base and J by 4 bases, leaving 5 bases between them. The CDR3 region has the DNA TGTGCCTGGAGTGGGCAGGGAAACACCATATATTTT. Translating gives CAWSGQGNTIYF.

This clone showed up just a few times. The rearrangement links TRBV18 to TRBJ2-7, with D tentatively TRBD1 (6 bases). Per the germline V gene, CDR1 is KGHSH and CDR2 is LQKENI. The V gene lost 2 bases and the J gene lost 3 bases, with 20 bases spanning the gap. The CDR3 is made up of 17 amino acids. This CDR3 is CASSPIEIGRGYYEQYF. For the CDR3, the DNA is TGTGCCAGCTCACCAATCGAAATAGGCAGGGGATACTACGAGCAGTACTTC. The whole variable domain, remainder taken from reference TRBV18 and TRBJ2-7, is NAGVMQNPRHLVRRRGQEARLRCSPMKGHSHVYWYRQLPEEGLKFMVYLQKENIIDESGMPKERFSAEFPKEGPSILRIQQVVRGDSAAYFCASSPIEIGRGYYEQYFGPGTRLTVT.

CDR3 nucleotides: TGTGCCTGCTGGCGGGGGGCGAACACTGAAGCTTTCTTT. Protein product: CACWRGANTEAFF. The rearrangement uses TRBV30 and TRBJ1-1, with a weak D call TRBD1 (6 bases). Per the germline V gene, CDR1 is GTSNPN and CDR2 is SVGIG (reference sequence). This CDR3 has 13 amino acids. V was cut by 6 bases and J by 1 base, with 12 bases left in between.

V is TRBV5-1 and J is TRBJ1-2, with TRBD1 identical over 10 bases. Germline V gene data show CDR1 as SGHRS and CDR2 as YFSETQ. The CDR3 extends over 15 amino acids. V gave up 0 bases and J gave up 6 bases; unmatched junction bases: 5. This chain's CDR3 is CASSLGQGASDGYTF. As DNA, the CDR3 is TGCGCCAGCAGCTTGGGACAGGGGGCATCGGATGGCTACACCTTC.

The V gene is TRBV9, the J gene TRBJ2-5; tentative D call: TRBD1 (5 bases). Germline CDR1 is SGDLS and CDR2 is YYNGEE. This CDR3 has 14 amino acids. V gave up 3 bases and J gave up 1 base, with 10 bases separating them. For the CDR3, the DNA is TGTGCCAGCAGCGCCGGACACCTCCAAGAGACCCAGTACTTC. Its protein is CASSAGHLQETQYF.

This clone showed up just a few times. The chain links TRBV11-2 to TRBJ1-5; D is possibly TRBD1 (6 bases). V lost 4 bases, J lost 5 bases, and 9 bases lay in between. This CDR3 is built from 13 residues. Germline assignment: CDR1 SGHAT and CDR2 FQNNGV. DNA of the CDR3: TGTGCCAGCAGCTCGGACAGTGATCAGCCCCAGCATTTT. It is translated as CASSSDSDQPQHF. Drawing the rest from reference TRBV11-2 and TRBJ1-5, the complete variable domain is EAGVAQSPRYKIIEKRQSVAFWCNPISGHATLYWYQQILGQGPKLLIQFQNNGVVDDSQLPKDRFSAERLKGVDSTLKIQPAKLEDSAVYLCASSSDSDQPQHFGDGTRLSIL.